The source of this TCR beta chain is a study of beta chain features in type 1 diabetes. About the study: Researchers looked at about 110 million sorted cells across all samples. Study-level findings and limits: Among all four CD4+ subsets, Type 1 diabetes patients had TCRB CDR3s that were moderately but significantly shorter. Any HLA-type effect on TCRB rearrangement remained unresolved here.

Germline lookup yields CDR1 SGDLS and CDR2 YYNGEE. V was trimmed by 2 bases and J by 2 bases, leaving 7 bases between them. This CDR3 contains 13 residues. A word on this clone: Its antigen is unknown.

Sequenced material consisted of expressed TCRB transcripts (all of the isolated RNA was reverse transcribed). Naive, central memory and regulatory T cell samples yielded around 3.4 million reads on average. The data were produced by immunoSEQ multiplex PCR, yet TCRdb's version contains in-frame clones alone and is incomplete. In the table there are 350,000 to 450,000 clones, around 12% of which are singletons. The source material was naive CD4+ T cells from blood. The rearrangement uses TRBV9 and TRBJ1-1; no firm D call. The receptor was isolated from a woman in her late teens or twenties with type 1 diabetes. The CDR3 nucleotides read TGTGCCAGCAGCGTGAGTGTTAACACTGAAGCTTTCTTT. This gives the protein CASSVSVNTEAFF. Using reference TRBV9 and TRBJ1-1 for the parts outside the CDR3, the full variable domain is DSGVTQTPKHLITATGQRVTLRCSPRSGDLSVYWYQQSLDQGLQFLIQYYNGEERAKGNILERFSAQQFPDLHSELNLSSLELGDSALYFCASSVSVNTEAFFGQGTRLTVV.